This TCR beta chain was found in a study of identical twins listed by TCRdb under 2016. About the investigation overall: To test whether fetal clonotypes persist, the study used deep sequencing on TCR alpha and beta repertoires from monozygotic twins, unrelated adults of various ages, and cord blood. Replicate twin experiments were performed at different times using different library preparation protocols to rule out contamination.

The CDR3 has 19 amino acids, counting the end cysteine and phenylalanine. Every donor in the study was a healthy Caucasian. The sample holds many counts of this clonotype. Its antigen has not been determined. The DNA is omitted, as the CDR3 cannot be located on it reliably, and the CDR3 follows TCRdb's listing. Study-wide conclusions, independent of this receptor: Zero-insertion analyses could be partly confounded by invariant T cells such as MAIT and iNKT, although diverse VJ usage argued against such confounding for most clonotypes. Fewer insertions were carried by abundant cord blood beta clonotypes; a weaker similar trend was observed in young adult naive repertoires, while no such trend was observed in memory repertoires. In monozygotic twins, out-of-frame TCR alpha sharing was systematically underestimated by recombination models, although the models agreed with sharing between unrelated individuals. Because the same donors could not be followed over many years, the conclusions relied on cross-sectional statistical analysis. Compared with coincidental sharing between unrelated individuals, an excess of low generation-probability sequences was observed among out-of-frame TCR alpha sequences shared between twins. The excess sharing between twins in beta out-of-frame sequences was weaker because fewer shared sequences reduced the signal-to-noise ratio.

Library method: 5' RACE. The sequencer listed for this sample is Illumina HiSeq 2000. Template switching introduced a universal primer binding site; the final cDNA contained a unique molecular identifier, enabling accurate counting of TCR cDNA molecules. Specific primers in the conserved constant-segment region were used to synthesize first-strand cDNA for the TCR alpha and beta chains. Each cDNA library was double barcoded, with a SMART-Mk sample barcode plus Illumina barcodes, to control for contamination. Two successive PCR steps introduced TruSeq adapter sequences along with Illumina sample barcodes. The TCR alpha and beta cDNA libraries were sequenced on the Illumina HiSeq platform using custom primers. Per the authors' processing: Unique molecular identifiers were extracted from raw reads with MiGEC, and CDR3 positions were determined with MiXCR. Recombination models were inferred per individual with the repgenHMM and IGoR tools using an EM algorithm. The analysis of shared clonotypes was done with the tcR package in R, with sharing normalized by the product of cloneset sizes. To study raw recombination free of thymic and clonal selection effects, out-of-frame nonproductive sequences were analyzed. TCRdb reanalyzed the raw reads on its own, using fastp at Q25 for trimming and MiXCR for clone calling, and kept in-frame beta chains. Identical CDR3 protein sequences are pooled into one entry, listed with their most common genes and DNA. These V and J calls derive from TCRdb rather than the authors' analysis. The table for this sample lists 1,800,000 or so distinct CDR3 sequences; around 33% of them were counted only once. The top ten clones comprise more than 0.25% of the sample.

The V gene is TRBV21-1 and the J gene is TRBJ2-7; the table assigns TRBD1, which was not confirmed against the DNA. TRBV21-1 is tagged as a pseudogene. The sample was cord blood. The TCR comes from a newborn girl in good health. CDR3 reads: CASSKRIRVGTGISYEQYF.